The TCR beta chain under discussion was sequenced for a study of blood T cell repertoires in COVID-19. Study-level information: Acute-phase and convalescent COVID-19 samples originated in the United States, Italy and Spain. Nucleic acid was either cDNA or gDNA, and it came from T cells, B-cell-depleted T cells, or PBMCs.

V was clipped by 1 base and J by 3 bases, with 7 bases between them. CDR3 length: 14 residues. Germline V gene lookup returns CDR1 SGHVS and CDR2 FQNEAQ. As handled by the study authors: How many nucleated cells were present was estimated from reference gene primer amplification. Assay used: immunoSEQ multiplex PCR; TCRdb lists only in-frame clones, some missing. From that table come the V and J calls and clone size; the DNA was used to work out D and trimming. This table has some 100,000 clones, under 80% appearing once. This clone was seen only once. V gene TRBV7-8 combines with J gene TRBJ1-5; D not resolved. The origin of this receptor is a man between 45 and 60 years old with acute or convalescent COVID-19. The sequenced material came from peripheral blood. This CDR3 reads CASSLGRNNQPQHF. CDR3 bases: TGTGCCAGCAGCTTAGGGCGGAACAATCAGCCCCAGCATTTT.